Listed here are 25 T cell receptor beta chains from one sample, sequenced in a study of shared clonotypes between healthy human individuals. The method was immunoSEQ multiplex PCR; TCRdb's version includes in-frame clones alone and lacks a portion of them. The profile covers over 2 million clones, with 85% to 95% appearing a single time and more than 0.35% taken by the ten largest. Sequenced sample: naive CD4+ T cells from PBMCs. Documented subset: CD45RA+ positively selected. The source is a man between 18 and 29 years old in good health. Some clones in this sample may be carry-over from other donors' samples.

The rearrangement joins TRBV6-1 to TRBJ2-1; tentative D call: TRBD1 (6 bases). CDR3 length equals 18 residues. Germline lookup yields CDR1 MNHNS and CDR2 SASEGT. V was cut by 4 bases and J by 0 bases, with 19 bases left in between. The CDR3 DNA reads TGTGCCAGCAGTGCCCTCCCCCCGACAGGAATCTCCTACAATGAGCAGTTCTTC. Encoded protein: CASSALPPTGISYNEQFF.

The V gene is TRBV6-6, the J gene TRBJ2-6; 8 nucleotides line up with TRBD1. V gave up 5 bases and J gave up 2 bases; unmatched junction bases: 2. CDR3 size: 15 residues. Germline V gene lookup returns CDR1 MNHNY and CDR2 SVGAGI (reference sequence). As DNA, the CDR3 is TGTGCCAGCAGTGAGGACAGGGCTGGGGCCAACGTCCTGACTTTC. The encoded protein is CASSEDRAGANVLTF.

The rearrangement links TRBV11-2 to TRBJ2-7; 12 nucleotides align to TRBD2. The CDR3 spans 14 residues. V shed 6 bases, J shed 3 bases, and the junction held 3 bases outside the gene matches. Per the germline V gene, CDR1 is SGHAT and CDR2 is FQNNGV. In DNA form, the CDR3 reads TGTGCCAGCAGGGAACTAGCGGGAGGCTACGAGCAGTACTTC. It codes for CASRELAGGYEQYF.

This chain links TRBV19 with TRBJ1-2, with D uncertain. Between the trimmed V and J ends, which lost 7 bases and 4 bases, there was a span of 13 bases. The CDR3 length is 13 residues. Germline assignment: CDR1 LNHDA and CDR2 SQIVND (reference sequence). CDR3 nucleotides: TGTGCCAGTACGCCGCAGCACGCCTATGGCTACACCTTC. Translating it yields CASTPQHAYGYTF.

The CDR3 is CASGPRGGVRGELFF. The CDR3 bases are TGTGCCAGCGGGCCCCGCGGCGGAGTGCGCGGGGAGCTGTTTTTT. V and J are TRBV28 and TRBJ2-2; D ambiguous. The length of the CDR3 is 15 residues. The V end lost 8 bases, the J end lost 7 bases, and 20 bases lay between the germline ends. Germline V gene sequence: CDR1 MDHEN, CDR2 SYDVKM.

About this clone: The same CDR3 is also encoded by other DNA sequences in this sample. The rearrangement links TRBV2 to TRBJ2-1; D is unresolved. Per the germline V gene, CDR1 is SNHLY and CDR2 is FYNNEI. This CDR3 contains 11 residues. Trimming left V 6 bases short and J 4 bases short, with 4 bases between. DNA of the CDR3: TGTGCCAGCAGGGAGTACAATGAGCAGTTCTTC. Amino acids: CASREYNEQFF.

This clone was detected once. V gene TRBV6-1 combines with J gene TRBJ2-1; TRBD1 agrees at 7 bases. Germline lookup yields CDR1 MNHNS and CDR2 SASEGT. Unmatched junction bases numbered 6, after V lost 6 bases and J lost 1 base. CDR3 length equals 15 residues. DNA for the CDR3: TGTGCCAGCAGCGCCGGGACAGTATCCTACAATGAGCAGTTCTTC. This codes for CASSAGTVSYNEQFF.

J is TRBJ2-5 and V is TRBV18; perhaps TRBD2 as D (6 bases). The V gene lost 4 bases and the J gene lost 4 bases, with 13 bases spanning the gap. The germline V gene encodes CDR1 KGHSH and CDR2 LQKENI. The CDR3 contains 14 residues. CDR3 nucleotide sequence: TGTGCCAGCTCACTAATTAGCGGAACAGAGACCCAGTACTTC. Protein sequence: CASSLISGTETQYF.

Concerning this clone: Other DNA sequences in the sample encode the same CDR3. The rearrangement joins TRBV6-6 to TRBJ2-2; perhaps D is TRBD1 or TRBD2 (5 bases each). Germline-derived CDR1 and CDR2 are MNHNY and SVGAGI (reference sequence). V was pared by 8 bases and J by 1 base, with 11 bases between. The CDR3 consists of 14 residues. CDR3 nucleotide sequence: TGTGCCAGCCGGGGCACGGTGAACACCGGGGAGCTGTTTTTT. It translates to CASRGTVNTGELFF.

The genes are TRBV28 and TRBJ2-6; no firm D call. Germline V lookup: CDR1 MDHEN, CDR2 SYDVKM. Deletions cut 3 bases from V and 0 bases from J, with 9 bases between. The CDR3 runs 16 residues. CDR3 DNA: TGTGCCAGCAGTTTTCGTCGCTACTCTGGGGCCAACGTCCTGACTTTC. Translating gives CASSFRRYSGANVLTF.

This clone appeared a single time. The rearrangement joins TRBV11-2 to TRBJ2-3; 7 nucleotides match TRBD2. Germline CDR1 SGHAT, CDR2 FQNNGV. The CDR3 contains 16 residues. J gave up 3 bases and V 2 bases, and 8 bases lay outside the gene matches. DNA for the CDR3: TGTGCCAGCAGCTTATCGGGAGGCCAGATTACAGATACGCAGTATTTT. Protein sequence: CASSLSGGQITDTQYF.

The chain joins TRBV18 to TRBJ2-7; no definite D call. Germline lookup yields CDR1 KGHSH and CDR2 LQKENI. This CDR3 is 15 amino acids long. The V end was cut by 3 bases, the J end by 0 bases, with 12 bases between. The CDR3 DNA follows: TGTGCCAGCTCACCTACGAACGGTGGCTCCTACGAGCAGTACTTC. Translating it yields CASSPTNGGSYEQYF.

V and J are TRBV5-6 and TRBJ2-3; perhaps TRBD1 as D (6 bases). Trimming took 3 bases from V and 2 from J, leaving 13 bases between them. The CDR3 covers 15 residues. CDR1 is SGHDT and CDR2 is YYEEEE in the germline V gene. In DNA, the CDR3 is TGTGCCAGCAGCTCAGGGACATTGCTCACAGATACGCAGTATTTT. This sequence encodes CASSSGTLLTDTQYF.

This chain links TRBV28 with TRBJ2-3; TRBD1 agrees at 7 bases. The CDR3 is 14 residues long. The V and J ends lost 7 bases and 4 bases, in that order; junction bases with no gene match: 8. The germline V gene has CDR1 MDHEN and CDR2 SYDVKM. The CDR3 spells CASTGKGAADTQYF. As DNA, the CDR3 is TGTGCCAGCACCGGGAAGGGGGCAGCAGATACGCAGTATTTT.

The chain recombines TRBV18 with TRBJ1-1; D call uncertain. This CDR3 is 12 amino acids long. The germline gives CDR1 KGHSH, CDR2 LQKENI. V was shortened by 6 bases and J by 11 bases, with 16 bases between the two germline ends. As DNA, the CDR3 is TGTGCCAGCTCCCCAGACCCGAATGGGGCTTTCTTT. Its translation is CASSPDPNGAFF.

The chain combines TRBV5-4 with TRBJ2-2; D gene uncertain. Trimming shortened V by 1 base and J by 6 bases, and 13 bases separated the two germline ends. The CDR3 covers 15 residues. Per germline, CDR1 SGHNT and CDR2 YYREEE (reference sequence). DNA of the CDR3: TGTGCCAGCAGCTTGAGTGTGGCGTACCCCGGGGAGCTGTTTTTT. It is translated as CASSLSVAYPGELFF. The full variable domain, its missing parts supplied by reference TRBV5-4 and TRBJ2-2, is ETGVTQSPTHLIKTRGQQVTLRCSSQSGHNTVSWYQQALGQGPQFIFQYYREEENGRGNFPPRFSGLQFPNYSSELNVNALELDDSALYLCASSLSVAYPGELFFGEGSRLTVL.

The chain joins TRBV11-1 to TRBJ2-3; 13 bases map to TRBD2. The CDR3 runs to 19 residues. Per germline, CDR1 SGHAT and CDR2 FQDESV (reference sequence). After removal of 5 bases from V and 0 bases from J, the junction contained 11 bases not matched to a gene. In DNA, the CDR3 is TGTGCCAGCAGCACGACGACTAGCGGGAGGTCCCTTAGCACAGATACGCAGTATTTT. Its protein product is CASSTTTSGRSLSTDTQYF.

The J gene is TRBJ1-4, the V gene TRBV10-2; 9 bases match TRBD1. Germline lookup yields CDR1 WSHSY and CDR2 SAAADI. This CDR3 spans 17 amino acids. V dropped 6 bases and J dropped 2; count of bases not matched to a gene: 10. CDR3 loop: CASRAADRGITNEKLFF. The CDR3 coding sequence is TGCGCCAGCAGGGCCGCGGACAGGGGAATTACTAATGAAAAACTGTTTTTT.

The rearrangement uses TRBV7-2 and TRBJ1-1, with 8 nucleotides matching TRBD1. This CDR3 is built from 17 residues. In germline, CDR1 is SGHTA, CDR2 FQGNSA. J lost 3 bases, V lost 7 bases, and 16 bases had no gene match. CDR3 nucleotides: TGTGCCAGCATCCCGGGGCCCCTACAGGGGGGGGACACTGAAGCTTTCTTT. Translation gives CASIPGPLQGGDTEAFF.

This clone was counted between two and nine times. This chain uses TRBV29-1 with TRBJ1-1; D uncertain. Germline assignment: CDR1 SQVTM and CDR2 ANQGSEA. Trimming pared 3 bases from V and 6 bases from J, leaving 23 bases between. CDR3 length equals 16 residues. CDR3 in amino acids: CSVEEGRARGNAEAFF. The CDR3 coding sequence is TGCAGCGTTGAGGAGGGTCGGGCCCGAGGAAACGCTGAAGCTTTCTTT.

This rearrangement joins TRBV6-5 to TRBJ2-3; D is perhaps TRBD1 (6 bases). V lost 8 bases to trimming and J lost 4 bases, with 10 bases between them. The CDR3 is 12 residues long. The germline V gene encodes CDR1 MNHEY and CDR2 SVGAGI. CDR3 coding DNA: TGTGCCAGCGGCAGGGGAGCAGATACGCAGTATTTT. This codes for CASGRGADTQYF.

About this clone itself: This specimen includes other DNA sequences encoding the same CDR3. V gene TRBV7-9 combines with J gene TRBJ2-7; D call uncertain. Per the germline V gene, CDR1 is SEHNR and CDR2 is FQNEAQ (reference sequence). The CDR3 covers 11 residues. The V end was cut by 5 bases, the J end by 5 bases, with 7 bases between. The CDR3 nucleotides read TGTGCCAGCAGCCCCCTAAACGAGCAGTACTTC. It specifies CASSPLNEQYF.

V is TRBV7-6 and J is TRBJ2-7, with D perhaps matching TRBD2 (6 bases). This CDR3 has 15 residues. Germline CDR1 and CDR2: SGHVS and FNYEAQ. Trimming shortened V by 9 bases and J by 3 bases, and 21 bases separated the two germline ends. As DNA, the CDR3 is TGTGCCAGGACCAAGTTAACTAGCAGATTCTACGAGCAGTACTTC. This codes for CARTKLTSRFYEQYF.

This clone was seen more than once but under ten times. This sample also contains other DNA sequences that code for the same CDR3. This rearrangement joins TRBV18 to TRBJ2-5; D is ambiguous. The V gene lost 3 bases and the J gene lost 2 bases, with 4 bases spanning the gap. From germline, CDR1 is KGHSH and CDR2 LQKENI. CDR3 length: 12 residues. CDR3 amino acids: CASSPSQETQYF. The DNA of the CDR3 is TGTGCCAGCTCACCGTCACAAGAGACCCAGTACTTC.

CDR3 sequence reads: CASSSSGRIWANEQFF. The DNA for the CDR3 is TGTGCCAGCAGCTCTAGCGGGAGAATCTGGGCGAATGAGCAGTTCTTC. The J gene is TRBJ2-1, the V gene TRBV7-9; 10 nucleotides match TRBD2. The CDR3 extends over 16 amino acids. V was clipped by 4 bases and J by 7 bases; unmatched bases: 10. CDR1 is SEHNR, CDR2 FQNEAQ, per germline (reference sequence).